Below, 26 T cell receptor beta chains from the same sample are listed, as sequenced in a study of molecular identifiers for immune sequencing clone quantification. TCRdb ran MiXCR on the PCR reads and lists one entry per CDR3 protein. Of about 97,000 distinct CDR3 sequences detected, roughly 24% appear once; the ten largest clones hold 0.85% to 1%. Material: naive CD8+ T cells from blood, with Jurkat cell RNA spiked in. Subset described: FACS-sorted CD8+CD4-CCR7+CD45RA+ naive T cells. The source of these receptors is a human donor in good health. Some libraries in this study had Jurkat cell RNA spiked in.

This clonotype came up many times. One end of the junction is discordant with germline, which a read error may explain. The chain couples TRBV7-8 to TRBJ2-7; 8 bases are a match to TRBD1. The CDR3 loop spans 11 amino acids. CDR1 and CDR2 (germline): SGHVS, FQNEAQ. The CDR3 loop reads CASSFGQGWDF. CDR3 coding DNA: TGTGCCAGCAGCTTCGGACAGGGATGGGACTTC.

There are many counts of this clonotype. V usage is TRBV7-9 and J usage is TRBJ1-1; TRBD1 matches at 9 bases. Germline V gene lookup returns CDR1 SEHNR and CDR2 FQNEAQ (reference sequence). Trimming cost V 5 bases and J 7 bases; bases outside gene matches: 14. The CDR3 has 16 residues. CDR3 loop: CASSGSQGAPNHEAFF. CDR3 nucleotides: TGTGCCAGCAGCGGGTCACAGGGGGCGCCCAACCATGAAGCTTTCTTT.

Comments on this clonotype: Because the CDR3 is missing its conserved closing phenylalanine or tryptophan, this is likely a read error. The chain recombines TRBV29-1 with TRBJ2-1; 9 bases are shared with TRBD1. Per the germline V gene, CDR1 is SQVTM and CDR2 is ANQGSEA. The junction had 4 bases not matched to a gene; V was cut back by 6 bases and J by 1 base. CDR3 size: 14 residues. The CDR3 sequence: CSVRGQGSYNEQFS. The CDR3, as DNA: TGCAGCGTCCGCGGACAGGGGTCCTACAATGAGCAGTTCTCC.

This clonotype was recorded many times. V and J are TRBV29-1 and TRBJ2-3; 9 positions agree with TRBD2. In germline, CDR1 is SQVTM, CDR2 ANQGSEA. This CDR3 comprises 13 residues. V shed 7 bases and J 4 bases; nucleotides not matched to a gene: 6. CDR3 DNA: TGCAGCGCCCGCGGGGGGGCGGCAGATACGCAGTATTTT. Its protein product is CSARGGAADTQYF.

Many counts were recorded for this clonotype. The chain has TRBV9 and TRBJ1-1; the D gene is possibly TRBD1 (6 bases). This CDR3 is 13 amino acids long. Per the germline V gene, CDR1 is SGDLS and CDR2 is YYNGEE. Trimming removed 3 bases from V and 3 bases from J, with 9 bases in between. The CDR3 protein is CASSAEGDTEAFF. The CDR3 nucleotides are TGTGCCAGCAGCGCGGAGGGGGACACTGAAGCTTTCTTT.

This clonotype was seen at least ten times. This chain joins TRBV27 and TRBJ2-3; the D gene is possibly TRBD1 (7 bases). Trimming stripped 5 bases from V and 3 bases from J, with 18 bases between. The CDR3 runs 16 residues. From germline, CDR1 is MNHEY and CDR2 SMNVEV (reference sequence). This chain's CDR3 is CASSPIHPGGTDTQYF. In nucleotides, the CDR3 is TGTGCCAGCAGTCCCATCCATCCAGGGGGGACAGATACGCAGTATTTT.

There are many counts of this clonotype. This sequence joins TRBV7-2 and TRBJ1-4; maybe TRBD1 (6 bases). Germline V gene sequence: CDR1 SGHTA, CDR2 FQGNSA. This CDR3 contains 14 residues. V dropped 8 bases and J dropped 6 bases, with 16 bases sitting between them. The CDR3 coding sequence is TGTGCCAGCTCCTCGACAGGCTGGGATGAAAAACTGTTTTTT. This codes for CASSSTGWDEKLFF.

This clonotype was recorded at least ten times. This chain uses TRBV20-1 with TRBJ2-2; maybe TRBD2 (6 bases). Germline loops: CDR1 DFQATT, CDR2 SNEGSKA (reference sequence). V shed 0 bases and J shed 8 bases, with 13 bases lying between them. The CDR3 is made up of 14 amino acids. In DNA, the CDR3 is TGCAGTGCTAGAGATATCGCGGGGCCTGGGGAGCTGTTTTTT. Translated, it gives CSARDIAGPGELFF.

This clonotype was detected ten times or more. The gene calls are TRBV4-3 and TRBJ2-7; 8 nucleotides match TRBD1. Germline CDR1 reads LGHNA; CDR2 reads YSLEER. The CDR3 sequence is 16 residues long. The junction had 11 bases not matched to a gene; V was cut back by 0 bases and J by 7 bases. The CDR3 sequence is CASSQDRWQGAGEQYF. In nucleotides, the CDR3 is TGCGCCAGCAGCCAAGATCGGTGGCAGGGGGCTGGGGAGCAGTACTTC.

Concerning this clonotype: A single base separates this from a much larger clone, so it may be a read error. The chain carries TRBV4-3 and TRBJ2-7; no definite D call. Germline values: CDR1 LGHNA, CDR2 YSLEER. The length of the CDR3 is 14 residues. Here the CDR3 DNA reads TGCGCCAGCAGCCAAGATATAGGCGGTTACGAGCAGTGCTTC. It is translated as CASSQDIGGYEQCF.

Points on this clonotype: This may be a read error, as it is one base from a much larger clone. The genes are TRBV12-3 or TRBV12-4 and TRBJ2-7, with D possibly matching TRBD1 (5 bases). The CDR3 spans 13 residues. V was trimmed by 5 bases and J by 6 bases, leaving 14 bases between them. CDR3 region: CASSKSDSVEQYF. The CDR3 region has the DNA TGTGCCAGCAGTAAATCTGACAGCGTCGAGCAGTACTTC.

Many counts were recorded for this clonotype. This chain connects TRBV5-4 to TRBJ2-3; D not resolved. Between the trimmed V and J ends, which lost 5 bases and 2 bases, there was a span of 9 bases. This CDR3 contains 13 residues. CDR1 is SGHNT and CDR2 is YYREEE in the germline V gene (reference sequence). The CDR3 nucleotides read TGTGCCAGCAGACCCGGAGTCACAGATACGCAGTATTTT. As protein: CASRPGVTDTQYF.

This clonotype was seen more than once but under ten times. A much larger clone lies a single base off, so this may be a read error. J is TRBJ2-3 and V is TRBV4-3; 13 bases are a match to TRBD2. The CDR3 extends over 17 amino acids. The germline CDR1 and CDR2 sequences are LGHNA and YSLEER. CDR3 coding DNA: TGCGCCGGCAGCCAAGATTGGACTAGCGGGAGTACAGATACGCAGTATTTT. Translation gives CAGSQDWTSGSTDTQYF.

Details on this clonotype: Mismatch with germline at one junction end may stem from a read error. The V gene is TRBV19, the J gene TRBJ1-1; 8 bases align to TRBD1. The germline CDR1 and CDR2 sequences are LNHDA and SQIVND (reference sequence). The CDR3 has 13 residues. CDR3 loop: CASSATGETEAIF. Written as DNA, the CDR3 is TGTGCCAGTAGCGCGACAGGGGAGACTGAAGCTATCTTT.

This clonotype appeared many times. This chain links TRBV29-1 with TRBJ2-5, with D tentatively TRBD2 (6 bases). CDR3 length: 16 amino acids. Germline CDR1 is SQVTM and CDR2 is ANQGSEA. Here the CDR3 DNA reads TGCAACGACCTCAAAGTCTGGGAGGTGTACCAAGAGACCCAGTACTTC. It is translated as CNDLKVWEVYQETQYF.

This clonotype was counted a few times. A much larger clone differs from this one at a single base, so this may be a read error. The chain couples TRBV13 to TRBJ2-7; D remains ambiguous. Looked up from germline, CDR1 is PRHDT and CDR2 is FYEKMQ (reference sequence). The CDR3 loop spans 14 amino acids. This chain's CDR3 is CAGSPREKTYEQYF. In DNA form, the CDR3 reads TGTGCCGGCAGCCCGAGAGAAAAAACCTACGAGCAGTACTTC.

This chain uses TRBV12-3 or TRBV12-4 with TRBJ1-1, with a weak D call TRBD1 (6 bases). The CDR3 has 14 amino acids. V was trimmed by 2 bases and J by 3 bases, leaving 10 bases between them. The CDR3 is CASSLRGADTEAFF. CDR3 nucleotide sequence: TGTGCCAGCAGTTTACGGGGGGCGGACACTGAAGCTTTCTTT.

This clonotype has at least ten counts. The rearrangement links TRBV6-2 or TRBV6-3 to TRBJ2-3, with D maybe TRBD2 (6 bases). Trimming removed 6 bases at V and 6 bases at J, with 16 bases between. The CDR3 is made up of 14 amino acids. The germline CDR1 and CDR2 sequences are MNHEY and SVGEGT. CDR3 sequence reads: CASRPPAGLDTQYF. The CDR3 DNA sequence: TGTGCCAGCAGGCCACCCGCGGGGTTGGATACGCAGTATTTT.

Worth noting for this clonotype: A single base separates this from a much larger clone, so it may be a read error. This sequence joins TRBV6-2 or TRBV6-3 and TRBJ1-5; D remains unclear. Germline V gene sequence: CDR1 MNHEY, CDR2 SVGEGT. CDR3 length: 13 residues. The CDR3, as DNA: TGTGCCAGCAACCTAGGTCCCGGTCAGCCCCCGCATTTT. Translating gives CASNLGPGQPPHF.

In its sample, this clonotype was seen many times. The rearrangement links TRBV7-9 to TRBJ2-3; 9 nucleotides align to TRBD1. This CDR3 comprises 16 residues. V lost 5 bases to trimming and J lost 2 bases; unmatched junction nucleotides: 8. Germline V CDR1 and CDR2: SEHNR, FQNEAQ (reference sequence). CDR3: CASSPRGDRVTDTQYF. The CDR3 DNA reads as TGTGCCAGCAGCCCACGAGGGGACAGGGTCACAGATACGCAGTATTTT.

This clonotype was detected ten times or more. The rearrangement joins TRBV14 to TRBJ2-3; 10 bases are shared with TRBD2. The germline V gene encodes CDR1 SGHDN and CDR2 FVKESK. With 1 base clipped from V and 4 bases from J, the junction kept 11 bases outside the gene matches. The CDR3 runs 18 residues. As DNA, the CDR3 is TGTGCCAGCAGCCAAGGTACTAGCGGGATCCTGATGGCAGATACGCAGTATTTT. This translates into CASSQGTSGILMADTQYF.

The table lists this clonotype with many counts. This chain joins TRBV12-5 and TRBJ2-7; 7 nucleotides match TRBD1. Germline CDR1 and CDR2: LGHNT and FRNRAP. This CDR3 has 15 amino acids. With V trimmed by 5 bases and J by 2 bases, 9 bases remained unmatched. The CDR3 loop reads CASGTDPTGAYEQYF. CDR3 in DNA: TGTGCTAGTGGTACGGATCCTACAGGGGCCTACGAGCAGTACTTC.

This clonotype occurred a few times. The rearrangement uses TRBV24-1 and TRBJ2-1; D not resolved. Germline CDR1 and CDR2: KGHDR and SFDVKD. The CDR3 totals 13 residues. Trimming removed 4 bases from V and 6 bases from J, with 9 bases in between. CDR3 in amino acids: CATSETDGNEQFF. The CDR3 DNA reads TGTGCCACCAGTGAGACGGACGGCAATGAGCAGTTCTTC.

This chain connects TRBV3-2 to TRBJ2-2; TRBD2, as called in the table, went unchecked against the DNA. TRBV3-2 is a pseudogene. The CDR3 covers 16 residues. The chain's CDR3 is CASGQRLAGGTGELFF. DNA of the CDR3: TGTGCCAGCGGCCAAAGACTAGCGGGAGGGACCGGGGAGCTGTTTTTT.

This clonotype came up many times. The chain employs TRBV27 and TRBJ2-3; D unclear. The CDR3 is made up of 15 amino acids. The germline V gene encodes CDR1 MNHEY and CDR2 SMNVEV (reference sequence). V lost 3 bases to trimming and J lost 4 bases, with 14 bases between them. The CDR3 DNA is TGTGCCAGCAGTTTGAACGCTTACAATTCAGATACGCAGTATTTT. This translates into CASSLNAYNSDTQYF.

About this clonotype: This may be a read error: a much more frequent sequence differs by one nucleotide. J is TRBJ1-4 and V is TRBV6-6, with D possibly TRBD1 on 6 matching bases. CDR3 length equals 13 residues. Germline loops: CDR1 MNHNY, CDR2 SVGAGI (reference sequence). The CDR3 bases are TGTGCCAGCAGTTTCCCTTCAGGGGAAAAACAGTTTTTT. It specifies CASSFPSGEKQFF.